One T cell receptor (beta chain) is described in this entry. Its antigen is unknown. CDR3 length equals 13 residues. The V end was cut by 1 base, the J end by 2 bases, with 6 bases between. Germline CDR1 SGHTA, CDR2 FQGNSA. The source of the sample is a study of T cell repertoires in cytomegalovirus infection. Study at large: Public TCR beta signature analysis indicated the presence of both CMV infection and matching HLA type.

Study-wide points: The ex vivo response showed dominance by HLA-C-restricted CMV-specific TCR beta clonotypes. Based on cumulative public TCR beta family frequency, carriers of CMV plus the relevant HLA were identified.

TCRdb redid the calling of the reads with MiXCR, one entry per CDR3 protein. The sample holds about 150,000 distinct CDR3 sequences, 20% to 25% seen once. The specimen was PBMCs. This TCR was sampled from a human donor in good health (CMV status not recorded). Some clones in this sample may be carry-over from other donors' samples. The chain couples TRBV7-2 to TRBJ2-7; D is undetermined. CDR3 in DNA: TGTGCCAGCAGCTTAGAGCCGACCTACGAGCAGTACTTC. Translating it yields CASSLEPTYEQYF.